This is a list of T cell receptor beta chains from one sample in a study of shared clonotypes between healthy human individuals. The method was immunoSEQ multiplex PCR; TCRdb's version includes in-frame clones alone and lacks a portion of them. The sample yields roughly 2,300,000 clones, 85% to 95% seen once. What was sequenced was naive CD4+ T cells from PBMCs. The receptors were sampled from a man between 18 and 29 years old in good health. Some clones in this sample may be carry-over from other donors' samples. The CDR3 runs from the conserved cysteine through the conserved F or W. The order of the fields is J gene, V gene, clone size, D gene, CDR3 protein, CDR3 DNA. A D gene is named only where the DNA matches it firmly. Clone size is given for some rows only: seen once, a few or many times, or a class if the clone is expanded.

TRBJ1-5,TRBV6-1,-,-,CASGRGRGQPQHF,TGTGCCAGCGGCCGGGGCCGGGGGCAGCCCCAGCATTTT
TRBJ2-1,TRBV28,-,TRBD2,CASSLWGTSGIEQFF,TGTGCCAGCAGTTTATGGGGGACTAGCGGGATTGAGCAGTTCTTC
TRBJ1-2,TRBV11-2,-,-,CASSPGPLGNYGYTF,TGTGCCAGCAGCCCCGGCCCCCTGGGCAACTATGGCTACACCTTC
TRBJ2-5,TRBV19,-,-,CASSIERGETQYF,TGTGCCAGTAGTATAGAGCGGGGAGAGACCCAGTACTTC
TRBJ1-1,TRBV5-1,-,TRBD1,CASTVSDRTTQAFF,TGCGCCAGCACAGTATCGGACAGGACTACCCAAGCTTTCTTT
TRBJ2-3,TRBV6-1,-,-,CASGRLRDSTDTQYF,TGTGCCAGCGGGAGGTTACGGGATAGCACAGATACGCAGTATTTT
TRBJ2-1,TRBV7-9,-,-,CASSEGIGTSRNEQFF,TGTGCCAGCAGCGAGGGGATCGGGACATCGAGGAATGAGCAGTTCTTC
TRBJ1-5,TRBV30,-,-,CAWSSGSNQPQHF,TGTGCCTGGAGTTCCGGTAGCAATCAGCCCCAGCATTTT
TRBJ1-1,TRBV2,few,-,CASQGQPNTEAFF,TGTGCCAGCCAAGGACAGCCGAACACTGAAGCTTTCTTT
TRBJ2-7,TRBV6-1,-,-,CASSEQRASYEQYF,TGTGCCAGCAGTGAACAGCGGGCCTCCTACGAGCAGTACTTC
TRBJ1-1,TRBV9,-,TRBD1,CASSGRQGSEAFF,TGTGCCAGCAGCGGCCGACAGGGCTCTGAAGCTTTCTTT
TRBJ1-1,TRBV28,-,-,CASSRPGGPRSTEAFF,TGTGCCAGCAGCCGACCGGGCGGGCCGAGGAGCACTGAAGCTTTCTTT
TRBJ1-3,TRBV19,-,TRBD1,CASSRTGGPGNTIYF,TGTGCCAGTAGTCGGACAGGTGGGCCTGGAAACACCATATATTTT
TRBJ2-7,TRBV5-4,-,-,CASSRIGSSFYEQYF,TGTGCCAGCAGCCGAATAGGGAGCTCCTTCTACGAGCAGTACTTC
TRBJ2-6,TRBV10-2,-,TRBD1,CASSGRDRVISGANVLTF,TGCGCCAGCAGTGGCCGGGACAGGGTCATCTCTGGGGCCAACGTCCTGACTTTC
TRBJ1-2,TRBV6-5,-,-,CASGRASANYGYTF,TGTGCCAGCGGGAGGGCCAGCGCTAACTATGGCTACACCTTC
TRBJ2-7,TRBV30,-,TRBD2,CAWSGLAGDYEQYF,TGTGCCTGGAGCGGACTAGCGGGGGACTACGAGCAGTACTTC
TRBJ2-7,TRBV27,-,-,CASSITPTNEQYF,TGTGCCAGCAGCATCACCCCCACTAACGAGCAGTACTTC
TRBJ1-3,TRBV7-3,-,-,CASSLNTVLSSGNTIYF,TGTGCCAGCAGCTTAAATACAGTACTATCCTCTGGAAACACCATATATTTT
TRBJ1-1,TRBV28,-,-,CASSPWGGGNTEAFF,TGTGCCAGCAGTCCCTGGGGAGGGGGGAACACTGAAGCTTTCTTT
TRBJ2-6,TRBV30,-,-,CAWSHFVGTPLSGANVLTF,TGTGCCTGGAGTCACTTTGTCGGGACACCTCTATCTGGGGCCAACGTCCTGACTTTC
TRBJ1-3,TRBV29-1,-,-,CTAAAGTSGNTIYF,TGCACCGCTGCGGCAGGCACCTCTGGAAACACCATATATTTT
TRBJ1-4,TRBV30,-,-,CAWTGDNEKLFF,TGTGCCTGGACCGGGGATAATGAAAAACTGTTTTTT
TRBJ1-2,TRBV7-9,-,TRBD1,CASSFSGDRVDGYTF,TGTGCCAGCAGCTTCTCAGGAGACAGGGTTGACGGCTACACCTTC
TRBJ1-3,TRBV5-4,-,-,CASSFGSPAAIASGNTIYF,TGTGCCAGCAGCTTTGGCAGCCCCGCCGCTATCGCCTCTGGAAACACCATATATTTT
TRBJ2-7,TRBV28,-,-,CASSSTGLSSYEQYF,TGTGCCAGCAGTTCCACAGGGCTGAGCTCCTACGAGCAGTACTTC
TRBJ1-2,TRBV10-3,-,-,CAISGNNYGYTF,TGTGCCATCAGTGGGAATAACTATGGCTACACCTTC
TRBJ2-1,TRBV7-6,-,TRBD2,CASSLGLAGNNEQFF,TGTGCCAGCAGCTTAGGTCTAGCGGGAAACAATGAGCAGTTCTTC
TRBJ1-2,TRBV28,-,-,CASSFGGYGYTF,TGTGCCAGCAGTTTTGGCGGATATGGCTACACCTTC
TRBJ1-2,TRBV18,-,-,CASSPTRDTHEGYTF,TGTGCCAGCTCACCCACAAGAGATACCCACGAGGGCTACACCTTC
TRBJ2-7,TRBV11-2,-,-,CASSMTGTDEQYF,TGTGCCAGCAGCATGACCGGGACCGACGAGCAGTACTTC
TRBJ1-4,TRBV5-1,-,-,CASSLRTANEKLFF,TGCGCCAGCAGCCTGCGGACAGCAAATGAAAAACTGTTTTTT
TRBJ2-2,TRBV13,-,-,CASTWWGFAGELFF,TGTGCCTCGACATGGTGGGGATTCGCCGGGGAGCTGTTTTTT
TRBJ2-2,TRBV29-1,-,TRBD1,CSVQTRTGYTGELFF,TGCAGCGTTCAAACCCGGACAGGGTACACCGGGGAGCTGTTTTTT
TRBJ1-1,TRBV9,-,-,CASSVAPGYAGMNTEAFF,TGTGCCAGCAGCGTAGCCCCAGGGTACGCGGGCATGAACACTGAAGCTTTCTTT
TRBJ2-3,TRBV7-2,-,TRBD1,CASSLLGPGQYTDTQYF,TGTGCCAGCAGCTTATTAGGACCGGGACAGTACACAGATACGCAGTATTTT
TRBJ1-6,TRBV27,-,-,CASSSWNRELRSPLHF,TGTGCCAGCAGTTCATGGAACAGGGAGTTACGGTCACCCCTCCACTTT
TRBJ2-7,TRBV18,-,TRBD2,CASSPPGKGGQADEQYF,TGTGCCAGCTCACCACCTGGTAAGGGAGGGCAGGCCGACGAGCAGTACTTC
TRBJ1-1,TRBV10-1,-,-,CASWEAPGRGNTEAFF,TGCGCCAGCTGGGAAGCCCCAGGGAGGGGGAACACTGAAGCTTTCTTT
TRBJ1-5,TRBV4-1,-,TRBD1,CASSQGQGTSNQPQHF,TGCGCCAGCAGCCAAGGACAGGGGACTAGCAATCAGCCCCAGCATTTT
TRBJ2-1,TRBV9,-,TRBD2,CASSVVDAGRGDNEQFF,TGTGCCAGCAGCGTAGTTGATGCGGGGAGGGGAGACAATGAGCAGTTCTTC
TRBJ1-1,TRBV6-5,few,TRBD1,CASSPRRTGWTEAFF,TGTGCCAGCAGTCCCCGGAGGACAGGTTGGACTGAAGCTTTCTTT
TRBJ1-5,TRBV6-5,-,TRBD1,CASRGQGLSQPQHF,TGTGCCAGCAGAGGACAGGGTCTCTCTCAGCCCCAGCATTTT
TRBJ2-2,TRBV27,-,-,CASRPAFGELFF,TGTGCCAGCAGGCCAGCTTTCGGGGAGCTGTTTTTT
TRBJ2-1,TRBV15,-,-,CATSREGNEQFF,TGTGCCACCAGCAGAGAGGGAAATGAGCAGTTCTTC
TRBJ2-5,TRBV7-8,-,-,CASSFGHGHRVQETQYF,TGTGCCAGCAGCTTTGGTCATGGACATAGAGTCCAAGAGACCCAGTACTTC
TRBJ2-5,TRBV7-7,-,TRBD2,CASSSVAGVGTQYF,TGTGCCAGCAGCTCAGTAGCGGGAGTCGGGACCCAGTACTTC
TRBJ2-7,TRBV11-3,-,-,CASSFGPSYEQYF,TGTGCCAGCAGCTTTGGCCCCAGCTACGAGCAGTACTTC
TRBJ1-2,TRBV4-1,-,-,CASSQDRLGGYTF,TGCGCCAGCAGCCAAGACCGGCTCGGTGGCTACACCTTC
TRBJ2-1,TRBV4-1,once,TRBD2,CASSQPGLAGRNEQFF,TGCGCCAGCAGCCAACCGGGACTAGCTGGACGGAATGAGCAGTTCTTC
TRBJ1-2,TRBV18,few,-,CASSPDIVIIGGYTF,TGTGCCAGCTCACCGGACATAGTGATAATAGGCGGCTACACCTTC